This is a list of T cell receptor beta chains from one sample in a study of blood T cell repertoires in COVID-19. Clones were sequenced by immunoSEQ multiplex PCR, and TCRdb holds only the in-frame ones, with some missing. The sample yields more than 200,000 clones, 80% to 90% seen once. The sequencing sample was made of peripheral blood. The source of these receptors is a man aged 55 to 70 with acute or convalescent COVID-19. Both conserved end residues are part of each CDR3. The order of the fields is V gene, clone size, D gene, J gene, CDR3 DNA, CDR3 protein. The D gene is left open where the match is weak. The size field is filled for only some rows; it gives once, few, many or a size class.

V gene: TRBV19
clone size: few
D gene: .
J gene: TRBJ1-1
CDR3 DNA: TGTGCCAGTAGTATAGGAGTTCCCCTTTCCAACACTGAAGCTTTCTTT
CDR3 protein: CASSIGVPLSNTEAFF

V gene: TRBV7-9
clone size: few
D gene: .
J gene: TRBJ2-7
CDR3 DNA: TGTGCCAGCAGCTTAGAAGGCGGTGAGGAGCAGTACTTC
CDR3 protein: CASSLEGGEEQYF

V gene: TRBV19
clone size: .
D gene: TRBD2
J gene: TRBJ2-4
CDR3 DNA: TGTGCCAGTAGTATAGGGAGCGGGGGGGCCAAAAACATTCAGTACTTC
CDR3 protein: CASSIGSGGAKNIQYF

V gene: TRBV19
clone size: few
D gene: TRBD1
J gene: TRBJ2-1
CDR3 DNA: TGTGCCAGTAGGGAGGACAGGACATCCTACAATGAGCAGTTCTTC
CDR3 protein: CASREDRTSYNEQFF

V gene: TRBV28
clone size: .
D gene: TRBD1
J gene: TRBJ2-1
CDR3 DNA: TGTGCCAGCAGGACCCGGGACAGGGTCAAGTATGAGCAGTTCTTC
CDR3 protein: CASRTRDRVKYEQFF

V gene: TRBV3-1/TRBV3-2
clone size: few
D gene: .
J gene: TRBJ1-2
CDR3 DNA: TGTGCCAGCAGCCAGGCAGGGATCCACTATGGCTACACCTTC
CDR3 protein: CASSQAGIHYGYTF

V gene: TRBV6-5
clone size: .
D gene: .
J gene: TRBJ2-3
CDR3 DNA: TGTGCCAGCAGCGTACAGGGTCCAGAAGGAGATACGCAGTATTTT
CDR3 protein: CASSVQGPEGDTQYF

V gene: TRBV10-3
clone size: .
D gene: TRBD1
J gene: TRBJ2-7
CDR3 DNA: TGTGCCATCAGCGGACACTCCCCGCAGGGGGTGACCTATGAGCAGTACTTC
CDR3 protein: CAISGHSPQGVTYEQYF

V gene: TRBV2
clone size: .
D gene: TRBD1
J gene: TRBJ1-1
CDR3 DNA: TGTGCCAGCAGTGACCGACAGGGTAACACTGAAGCTTTCTTT
CDR3 protein: CASSDRQGNTEAFF

V gene: TRBV7-3
clone size: .
D gene: .
J gene: TRBJ1-6
CDR3 DNA: TGTGCCAGCAGCTTAACCTACGGAGGGTCACCCCTCCACTTT
CDR3 protein: CASSLTYGGSPLHF